The 25 T cell receptor beta chains given below trace back to one sample, sequenced in a study of T cell repertoires in cytomegalovirus infection. TCRdb reprocessed the reads with MiXCR, giving one entry per CDR3 protein. The repertoire holds 200,000 to 300,000 distinct CDR3 sequences, with roughly an eighth as singletons. Sequenced material: PBMCs. The receptors shown here come from a human donor in good health (CMV status not recorded). Some clones in this sample may be carry-over from other donors' samples.

The J gene is TRBJ2-1, the V gene TRBV12-3 or TRBV12-4; 11 bases map to TRBD2. Trimming at V came to 6 bases and at J to 5 bases, leaving 9 bases not matched to a gene. This CDR3 has 16 amino acids. The DNA for the CDR3 is TGTGCCAGCAGCTCATTAGCGGGGGGGCGACACAATGAGCAGTTCTTC. Translation gives CASSSLAGGRHNEQFF.

This clonotype was recorded many times. The genes are TRBV11-2 and TRBJ2-3; D tentatively fits TRBD1 or TRBD2 (5 bases each). The CDR3 length is 15 residues. V was pared by 3 bases and J by 5 bases, with 15 bases between. CDR1 and CDR2 (germline): SGHAT, FQNNGV. CDR3 sequence reads: CASSLSGGSRDTQYF. Written as DNA, the CDR3 is TGTGCCAGCAGCTTGAGTGGGGGTTCCAGAGATACGCAGTATTTT.

This clonotype was detected many times. CDR3: CASSLGSTFYNEQFF. CDR3 bases: TGTGCCAGCAGCTTAGGGTCTACTTTTTACAATGAGCAGTTCTTC. This chain connects TRBV5-5 to TRBJ2-1; D ambiguous. The V end lost 2 bases, the J end lost 4 bases, and 13 bases lay between the germline ends. The CDR3 length is 15 residues. CDR1 is SGHKS, CDR2 YYEKEE, per germline (reference sequence).

The chain combines TRBV7-9 with TRBJ2-2; D tentatively reads TRBD1 or TRBD2 (5 bases each). The CDR3 loop spans 16 amino acids. The germline V and J ends were trimmed by 5 bases and 4 bases, with 17 bases remaining between them. The V gene's germline CDR1 is SEHNR and CDR2 FQNEAQ (reference sequence). In DNA, the CDR3 is TGTGCCAGCAGCCCTGCCCGGGGCCGGGGCACCGGGGAGCTGTTTTTT. This sequence encodes CASSPARGRGTGELFF.

This clonotype has ten or more counts. This chain uses TRBV7-3 with TRBJ2-3; D remains ambiguous. The germline V and J ends were trimmed by 1 base and 3 bases, with 11 bases remaining between them. Germline lookup yields CDR1 SGHTA and CDR2 FQGTGA. This CDR3 has 15 amino acids. In nucleotides, the CDR3 is TGTGCCAGCAGCTTAAATCTAGTCGGGACAGATACGCAGTATTTT. Amino acids: CASSLNLVGTDTQYF.

This clonotype came up a few times. The chain joins TRBV20-1 to TRBJ1-6; D is perhaps TRBD1 (5 bases). The CDR3 has 16 residues. From germline, CDR1 is DFQATT and CDR2 SNEGSKA (reference sequence). The V end was cut by 5 bases, the J end by 0 bases, with 14 bases between. In nucleotides, the CDR3 is TGCAGTGCTTTGGGGCAGAGGAGCTCCTATAATTCACCCCTCCACTTT. Protein sequence: CSALGQRSSYNSPLHF.

As DNA, the CDR3 is TGCGCCAGCAGCCAAGACCCGGGACTAGGAGGAGACAATGAGCAGTTCTTC. It encodes CASSQDPGLGGDNEQFF. This rearrangement joins TRBV4-3 to TRBJ2-1, with TRBD2 identical over 8 bases. The CDR3 contains 17 residues. Trimming cost V 0 bases and J 5 bases; bases outside gene matches: 9. Germline loops: CDR1 LGHNA, CDR2 YSLEER.

This rearrangement joins TRBV6-5 to TRBJ2-1, with 11 nucleotides matching TRBD2. The ends lost 1 base at V and 9 bases at J; junction bases unmatched: 8. CDR1 and CDR2 from the germline V gene are MNHEY and SVGAGI. The CDR3 is 16 amino acids. The CDR3 region has the DNA TGTGCCAGCAGTTACTATGTGACTAGCGGGGTGCCTGAGCAGTTCTTC. Its translation is CASSYYVTSGVPEQFF.

The rearrangement uses TRBV7-2 and TRBJ1-2, with 10 positions matching TRBD1. The V gene end was trimmed by 1 base and the J gene end by 7 bases; junction bases not matched to a gene: 9. The CDR3 loop spans 16 amino acids. Germline V gives CDR1 SGHTA, CDR2 FQGNSA. Here the CDR3 reads CASSLVTGQGKGGYTF. CDR3 bases: TGTGCCAGCAGCTTAGTAACGGGACAGGGGAAGGGTGGCTACACCTTC.

The V gene is TRBV18, the J gene TRBJ2-2, with unresolved D. V was cut by 2 bases and J by 1 base, with 5 bases left in between. The CDR3 runs to 14 residues. Germline V gene data show CDR1 as KGHSH and CDR2 as LQKENI. The CDR3 spells CASSPTQNTGELFF. Here the CDR3 DNA reads TGTGCCAGCTCACCAACCCAGAACACCGGGGAGCTGTTTTTT.

The genes are TRBV7-9 and TRBJ2-4; D is ambiguous. The CDR3 totals 12 residues. Germline V gene lookup returns CDR1 SEHNR and CDR2 FQNEAQ (reference sequence). The V end lost 1 base, the J end lost 15 bases, and 13 bases lay between the germline ends. CDR3 bases: TGTGCCAGCAGCTTAGGCCCTCGTCCCCTGTACTTC. Its protein is CASSLGPRPLYF.

The chain employs TRBV3-1 and TRBJ2-1; the match to TRBD2 covers 9 bases. V shed 4 bases and J 5 bases; nucleotides not matched to a gene: 12. Germline CDR1 LGHDT, CDR2 YNNKEL (reference sequence). The CDR3 totals 17 residues. As DNA, the CDR3 is TGTGCCAGCAGCCCACAAGGAACTAGCGGGCCTAACAATGAGCAGTTCTTC. It codes for CASSPQGTSGPNNEQFF.

The gene calls are TRBV10-1 and TRBJ2-5; possibly TRBD2 for D (5 bases). CDR1 is WNHNN, CDR2 SYGVQD, per germline (reference sequence). V lost 5 bases and J 2 bases, leaving 6 bases between the germline ends. This CDR3 comprises 12 residues. Here the CDR3 reads CASSPGQETQYF. DNA of the CDR3: TGCGCCAGCAGTCCGGGACAAGAGACCCAGTACTTC.

This clonotype was recorded at least ten times. V and J are TRBV28 and TRBJ2-7, with a weak D call TRBD1 (6 bases). CDR3 length equals 14 residues. The V end was cut by 5 bases, the J end by 0 bases, with 11 bases between. Germline V gene data show CDR1 as MDHEN and CDR2 as SYDVKM. CDR3 bases: TGTGCCAGCAGTGGGACACCTATCTCCTACGAGCAGTACTTC. Translated: CASSGTPISYEQYF.

Written as DNA, the CDR3 is TGTGCCAGCAGCGTAGGAGACAGGAACACTGAAGCTTTCTTT. Translated, it gives CASSVGDRNTEAFF. The chain recombines TRBV9 with TRBJ1-1; weak D call: TRBD1 (5 bases). In germline, CDR1 is SGDLS, CDR2 YYNGEE. There are 14 residues in the CDR3. The V end lost 0 bases, the J end lost 1 base, and 7 bases lay between the germline ends.

This chain connects TRBV5-1 to TRBJ2-7, with D possibly being TRBD1 or TRBD2 (6 bases each). V lost 4 bases to trimming and J lost 3 bases, with 20 bases between them. This CDR3 comprises 16 residues. CDR1 is SGHRS, CDR2 YFSETQ, per germline. The CDR3 DNA reads as TGCGCCAGCAGCCCGGCAAGGGGGGCTAAAGGCTACGAGCAGTACTTC. This gives the protein CASSPARGAKGYEQYF. Using reference TRBV5-1 and TRBJ2-7 for the parts outside the CDR3, the full variable domain is KAGVTQTPRYLIKTRGQQVTLSCSPISGHRSVSWYQQTPGQGLQFLFEYFSETQRNKGNFPGRFSGRQFSNSRSEMNVSTLELGDSALYLCASSPARGAKGYEQYFGPGTRLTVT.

The chain joins TRBV10-2 to TRBJ2-1; weak D call: TRBD2 (5 bases). Between the trimmed V and J ends, which lost 4 bases and 4 bases, there was a span of 11 bases. CDR3 size: 14 residues. Germline V gene lookup returns CDR1 WSHSY and CDR2 SAAADI. This CDR3 is CASSAEGVYNEQFF. CDR3 coding DNA: TGCGCCAGCAGTGCTGAGGGAGTGTACAATGAGCAGTTCTTC.

There are many counts of this clonotype. V gene TRBV7-2 combines with J gene TRBJ2-3; D unresolved. Trimming left V 1 base short and J 0 bases short, with 11 bases between. The CDR3 is 16 amino acids. The V gene's germline CDR1 is SGHTA and CDR2 FQGNSA. The CDR3, as DNA: TGTGCCAGCAGCTTAGACCCAGGCCCCAGCACAGATACGCAGTATTTT. As protein: CASSLDPGPSTDTQYF.

This chain joins TRBV6-5 and TRBJ1-1; tentative D call: TRBD1 (5 bases). The CDR3 length is 14 residues. Germline CDR1 reads MNHEY; CDR2 reads SVGAGI. Trimming took off 5 bases at V and 5 bases at J, with 15 bases between the two ends. CDR3 residues: CASSPRDLGTEAFF. CDR3 DNA sequence: TGTGCCAGCAGTCCCCGGGACCTGGGGACTGAAGCTTTCTTT.

With respect to this clonotype: Possible read error: a much larger clone is one base away. Because the CDR3 is missing its conserved closing phenylalanine or tryptophan, this is likely a read error. Here the CDR3 DNA reads TGTGCCAGCAGCTCAATAGCGGGAGGGCCGAGAAATGAGCAGTTCGTC. Translation: CASSSIAGGPRNEQFV. This chain uses TRBV7-3 with TRBJ2-1, with 11 positions matching TRBD2. J gave up 7 bases and V 4 bases, and 9 bases lay outside the gene matches. Germline V CDR1 and CDR2: SGHTA, FQGTGA. The CDR3 loop spans 16 amino acids.

This clonotype was observed a few times. The chain couples TRBV10-1 to TRBJ2-7, with D uncertain. The germline V and J ends were trimmed by 2 bases and 0 bases, with 8 bases remaining between them. This CDR3 is 14 amino acids long. Germline V CDR1 and CDR2: WNHNN, SYGVQD (reference sequence). For the CDR3, the DNA is TGCGCCAGCAGTGAGGAGGAGAGCTCCTACGAGCAGTACTTC. Encoded protein: CASSEEESSYEQYF.

The rearrangement joins TRBV2 to TRBJ1-6; D uncertain. Germline CDR1 SNHLY, CDR2 FYNNEI. Trimming removed 6 bases at V and 6 bases at J, with 15 bases between. The CDR3 is 15 residues long. The CDR3 DNA reads as TGTGCCAGCAGCGCCGGGTGGTCATCTAATTCACCCCTCCACTTT. Translated: CASSAGWSSNSPLHF.

This clonotype was counted only a few times. The gene calls are TRBV25-1 and TRBJ1-2; 8 nucleotides line up with TRBD1. Trimming removed 5 bases from V and 7 bases from J; junction bases left unmatched: 6. The CDR3 sequence is 13 residues long. Germline V lookup: CDR1 MGHDK, CDR2 SYGVNS. The CDR3 protein is CASSPDRAGGYTF. CDR3 sequence (DNA): TGTGCCAGCAGTCCGGACAGGGCGGGTGGCTACACCTTC.

This clonotype was observed at least ten times. J is TRBJ2-7 and V is TRBV7-3; TRBD1 matches at 8 bases. Trimming at V came to 1 base and at J to 2 bases, leaving 4 bases not matched to a gene. This CDR3 is 15 amino acids long. The germline CDR1 and CDR2 sequences are SGHTA and FQGTGA. CDR3 sequence (DNA): TGTGCCAGCAGCTTAAGACAGGGGCTACCCTACGAGCAGTACTTC. Residues: CASSLRQGLPYEQYF.

A few counts support this clonotype. This chain joins TRBV6-6 and TRBJ1-1, with D maybe TRBD1 (5 bases). CDR1 is MNHNY and CDR2 is SVGAGI in the germline V gene (reference sequence). Trimming shortened V by 2 bases and J by 11 bases, and 9 bases separated the two germline ends. The CDR3 totals 11 residues. CDR3 sequence (DNA): TGTGCCAGCAGTTACCAGGGTACGGCTTTCTTT. Residues: CASSYQGTAFF.